The 27 T cell receptor beta chains presented below share a single source sample, sequenced in a study of molecular identifiers for immune sequencing clone quantification. In TCRdb, the PCR reads were re-called with MiXCR into one record per CDR3 protein. The data hold under 600,000 distinct CDR3 sequences, with roughly 26% observed a single time. Material: naive CD8+ T cells from blood, with Jurkat cell RNA spiked in. Sample subset: FACS-sorted CD8+CD4-CCR7+CD45RA+ naive T cells. The receptors were sampled from a human donor in good health. Some libraries in this study had Jurkat cell RNA spiked in.

This clonotype occurred a few times. The chain has TRBV6-5 and TRBJ1-2; D call uncertain. Trimming removed 0 bases at V and 4 bases at J, with 6 bases between. Germline CDR1 MNHEY, CDR2 SVGAGI. The CDR3 extends over 13 amino acids. The CDR3 is CASSYSESYGYTF. The CDR3 DNA follows: TGTGCCAGCAGTTACTCCGAGAGCTATGGCTACACCTTC.

Comment on this clonotype: An end of the junction differs from the germline gene, which may be a read error. The chain is built from TRBV4-1 and TRBJ2-7; D call uncertain. Germline V gene lookup returns CDR1 MGHRA and CDR2 YSYEKL. The CDR3 is 13 residues long. CDR3 in DNA: TGCGCCAGCAGCCAAGAGTTATTTGGCGAGCAATACTTC. Translated: CASSQELFGEQYF.

In this sample, this clonotype turned up many times. This chain connects TRBV6-5 to TRBJ2-7; 9 bases map to TRBD1. The CDR3 covers 14 residues. The V segment lost 6 bases and the J segment 3 bases; nucleotides outside the gene matches: 6. Looked up from germline, CDR1 is MNHEY and CDR2 is SVGAGI. CDR3 in DNA: TGTGCCAGCAGCTGGGGACAGGGATTCTACGAGCAGTACTTC. Protein sequence: CASSWGQGFYEQYF.

This clonotype was recorded many times. V is TRBV4-3 and J is TRBJ2-1, with TRBD2 matching over 8 bases. J lost 9 bases, V lost 0 bases, and 10 bases had no gene match. The CDR3 covers 16 residues. The germline V gene has CDR1 LGHNA and CDR2 YSLEER. The CDR3 coding sequence is TGCGCCAGCAGCCAAGATCTTGCGGGGGGTCAGGGTGAGCAGTTCTTC. Protein sequence: CASSQDLAGGQGEQFF.

The CDR3 sequence is CSASLGTYEQYF. The CDR3 DNA reads TGCAGTGCTAGCTTAGGGACCTACGAGCAGTACTTC. V and J are TRBV20-1 and TRBJ2-7; D gene unclear. The V gene's germline CDR1 is DFQATT and CDR2 SNEGSKA (reference sequence). V was pared by 3 bases and J by 2 bases, with 8 bases between. CDR3 length: 12 amino acids.

This clonotype was detected ten times or more. This chain connects TRBV5-1 to TRBJ1-1; D not resolved. Germline V lookup: CDR1 SGHRS, CDR2 YFSETQ. CDR3 size: 15 residues. The ends were cut back, 0 bases at V and 3 bases at J, with 12 bases in the middle. For the CDR3, the DNA is TGCGCCAGCAGCTTGGTTGGGCCCGTCGACACTGAAGCTTTCTTT. As protein: CASSLVGPVDTEAFF.

This clonotype was seen only a few times. This sequence joins TRBV5-4 and TRBJ1-1; D is undetermined. The CDR3 is 14 amino acids. CDR1 and CDR2 from the germline V gene are SGHNT and YYREEE (reference sequence). Trimming shortened V by 3 bases and J by 0 bases, and 9 bases separated the two germline ends. CDR3 residues: CASSWNVMNTEAFF. The CDR3, as DNA: TGTGCCAGCAGCTGGAACGTCATGAACACTGAAGCTTTCTTT.

The chain links TRBV12-3 or TRBV12-4 to TRBJ1-4, with TRBD1 as a possible D gene (6 bases). The V gene lost 3 bases and the J gene lost 4 bases, with 24 bases spanning the gap. The CDR3 covers 19 residues. DNA for the CDR3: TGTGCCAGCAGTTTCGGAGAAAGGGGGTGGGAAATCGATAATGAAAAACTGTTTTTT. This sequence encodes CASSFGERGWEIDNEKLFF.

This chain joins TRBV12-3 or TRBV12-4 and TRBJ1-5, with D possibly being TRBD1 (6 bases). The CDR3 covers 13 residues. Trimming took 7 bases from V and 10 from J, leaving 17 bases between them. CDR3 DNA: TGTGCCAGCACTTACAGGGATGTAGGACCCCAGCATTTT. It codes for CASTYRDVGPQHF.

With respect to this clonotype: This may be a read error: a much more frequent sequence differs by one nucleotide. The CDR3 is CASSPQGNAIYF. The CDR3 DNA reads TGTGCCAGCAGCCCTCAGGGAAACGCCATATATTTT. The rearrangement joins TRBV12-3 or TRBV12-4 to TRBJ1-3; possible D gene TRBD1, 5 bases. CDR3 length: 12 amino acids.

This chain connects TRBV4-3 to TRBJ2-7; D gene ambiguous. The ends were cut back, 1 base at V and 2 bases at J, with 12 bases in the middle. The CDR3 consists of 15 residues. The germline V gene has CDR1 LGHNA and CDR2 YSLEER. CDR3 bases: TGCGCCAGCAGCCAAGTGTTCCAAGGGCCCTACGAGCAGTACTTC. This sequence encodes CASSQVFQGPYEQYF.

The rearrangement joins TRBV11-3 to TRBJ2-7, with 7 bases lining up with TRBD1. The CDR3 spans 13 residues. The germline V gene encodes CDR1 SGHNT and CDR2 YENEEA. The junction had 11 bases not matched to a gene; V was cut back by 5 bases and J by 10 bases. CDR3 sequence: CASSPGTGVDQYF. CDR3 DNA sequence: TGTGCCAGCAGCCCGGGAACAGGGGTCGACCAGTACTTC.

This rearrangement joins TRBV28 to TRBJ1-5; 7 bases line up with TRBD1. Trimming cost V 6 bases and J 2 bases; bases outside gene matches: 7. Germline lookup yields CDR1 MDHEN and CDR2 SYDVKM. This CDR3 is built from 15 residues. This CDR3 reads CASSSGTVGNQPQHF. CDR3 bases: TGTGCCAGCAGCTCCGGGACAGTAGGCAATCAGCCCCAGCATTTT. Filled out from reference TRBV28 and TRBJ1-5, the complete variable domain reads DVKVTQSSRYLVKRTGEKVFLECVQDMDHENMFWYRQDPGLGLRLIYFSYDVKMKEKGDIPEGYSVSREKKERFSLILESASTNQTSMYLCASSSGTVGNQPQHFGDGTRLSIL.

This sequence joins TRBV6-5 and TRBJ2-7, with 10 bases aligning to TRBD1. This CDR3 has 14 amino acids. In germline, CDR1 is MNHEY, CDR2 SVGAGI. After removal of 1 base from V and 6 bases from J, the junction contained 3 bases not matched to a gene. The CDR3 reads CASSYWGTGAEQYF. CDR3 bases: TGTGCCAGCAGTTACTGGGGGACAGGGGCCGAGCAGTACTTC.

This clonotype was recorded a few times. J is TRBJ2-7 and V is TRBV12-3 or TRBV12-4, with D unclear. The CDR3 is 14 residues long. The V and J ends lost 0 bases and 3 bases respectively, with 9 bases between them. In DNA form, the CDR3 reads TGTGCCAGCAGTTTAGCGCTTTTCAGCTACGAGCAGTACTTC. It codes for CASSLALFSYEQYF.

Details on this clonotype: This may arise from a read error, as a much more abundant clone is one base away. J is TRBJ1-5 and V is TRBV4-1; 9 positions agree with TRBD1. Germline-derived CDR1 and CDR2 are MGHRA and YSYEKL. The J segment lost 7 bases and the V segment lost 1 base, leaving 5 bases of the junction unmatched. This CDR3 has 15 residues. The CDR3 reads CASSQGDRGWQPQHF. The DNA of the CDR3 is TGCGCCAGCAGCCAAGGAGACAGGGGGTGGCAGCCCCAGCATTTT.

The genes are TRBV11-2 and TRBJ1-4; 7 bases map to TRBD1. Germline V CDR1 and CDR2: SGHAT, FQNNGV. The CDR3 extends over 16 amino acids. With 0 bases clipped from V and 0 bases from J, the junction kept 1 base outside the gene matches. This CDR3 is CASSLEGTATNEKLFF. The CDR3 DNA reads as TGTGCCAGCAGCTTAGAGGGGACAGCAACTAATGAAAAACTGTTTTTT.

This clonotype showed up many times. DNA of the CDR3: TGTGCCAGCAGCCTCGGACAGATGTACCAAGAGACCCAGTACTTC. Amino acid sequence: CASSLGQMYQETQYF. The chain links TRBV5-5 to TRBJ2-5; a possible D gene is TRBD1 (6 bases). This CDR3 comprises 15 residues. Trimming removed 4 bases from V and 0 bases from J, with 13 bases in between. Germline CDR1 is SGHKS and CDR2 is YYEKEE (reference sequence).

Here the CDR3 reads CASSPGSLYATEAFF. The CDR3, as DNA: TGTGCCAGCAGCCCCGGCAGTCTGTACGCGACTGAAGCTTTCTTT. J is TRBJ1-1 and V is TRBV27, with no clear D. There are 15 residues in the CDR3. Germline CDR1 MNHEY, CDR2 SMNVEV (reference sequence). Between the trimmed V and J ends, which lost 6 bases and 5 bases, there was a span of 19 bases.

This clonotype was seen a handful of times. The chain couples TRBV27 to TRBJ1-1; D gene ambiguous. Per the germline V gene, CDR1 is MNHEY and CDR2 is SMNVEV (reference sequence). V gave up 6 bases and J gave up 0 bases, with 8 bases separating them. CDR3 size: 13 residues. Here the CDR3 DNA reads TGTGCCAGCAGACCATTGTTGAACACTGAAGCTTTCTTT. Translated, it gives CASRPLLNTEAFF.

This clonotype was counted between two and nine times. This chain joins TRBV11-3 and TRBJ2-7; 8 bases fit TRBD2. Losses at the gene ends were 0 bases for V and 3 bases for J; bases not matched to a gene: 4. Germline V gene sequence: CDR1 SGHNT, CDR2 YENEEA. This CDR3 spans 15 amino acids. CDR3: CASSLDSAGGYEQYF. The CDR3 DNA reads as TGTGCCAGCAGCTTAGATTCGGCGGGAGGCTACGAGCAGTACTTC.

The CDR3 nucleotides read TGTGCCAGCAGCTTCGGCGGGTCCTCAGGCTACACCTTC. Residues: CASSFGGSSGYTF. This chain links TRBV7-9 with TRBJ1-2; D gene ambiguous. From germline, CDR1 is SEHNR and CDR2 FQNEAQ (reference sequence). V lost 3 bases to trimming and J lost 8 bases, with 13 bases between them. This CDR3 contains 13 residues.

There are many counts of this clonotype. The V call is TRBV6-6, the J call TRBJ2-7; the D gene is possibly TRBD2 (5 bases). V lost 4 bases to trimming and J lost 0 bases, with 10 bases between them. CDR1 MNHNY and CDR2 SVGAGI come from the germline V gene (reference sequence). The CDR3 has 14 residues. The CDR3 DNA reads as TGTGCCAGCAGTTGGACTGAAAGCTCCTACGAGCAGTACTTC. Translating gives CASSWTESSYEQYF.

The genes are TRBV28 and TRBJ2-1, with D perhaps assigned TRBD1 or TRBD2 (5 bases each). CDR3 length: 17 amino acids. V was clipped by 6 bases and J by 0 bases, with 18 bases between them. From germline, CDR1 is MDHEN and CDR2 SYDVKM. CDR3: CASSQRPGRSSYNEQFF. CDR3 DNA: TGTGCCAGCAGCCAGAGACCGGGACGAAGCTCCTACAATGAGCAGTTCTTC.

In its sample, this clonotype was seen many times. The chain links TRBV7-9 to TRBJ2-7; 13 bases fit TRBD2. The CDR3 length is 16 residues. Germline-derived CDR1 and CDR2 are SEHNR and FQNEAQ (reference sequence). Germline trimming cut 3 bases from V and 4 bases from J; bases unmatched to any gene: 6. CDR3 in amino acids: CASSLRTSGGPYEQYF. CDR3 nucleotide sequence: TGTGCCAGCAGCTTGAGGACTAGCGGGGGACCATACGAGCAGTACTTC.

Note on this clonotype: Germline and junction disagree at one end, which may indicate a read error. The chain employs TRBV27 and TRBJ2-1; 8 positions agree with TRBD2. Germline V gene lookup returns CDR1 MNHEY and CDR2 SMNVEV (reference sequence). This CDR3 comprises 16 residues. DNA for the CDR3: TGTGCCAGCAGACTGACTAGCGCTATCTCCTACAATGGGCAGTTCTTC. Encoded protein: CASRLTSAISYNGQFF.

This chain links TRBV28 with TRBJ2-5; 10 bases fit TRBD2. Germline loops: CDR1 MDHEN, CDR2 SYDVKM. This CDR3 is 15 amino acids long. J gave up 5 bases and V 3 bases, and 6 bases lay outside the gene matches. The CDR3 region is CASSLNRGLAETQYF. CDR3 DNA sequence: TGTGCCAGCAGTTTGAATAGGGGACTAGCGGAGACCCAGTACTTC.